These T cell receptor beta chains were read from a single sample in a study of blood T cells in healthy people across ages. TCRdb ran MiXCR on the 5' RACE reads and lists one entry per CDR3 protein. Of some 1.5 million distinct CDR3 sequences detected, roughly 30% appear once; the ten largest clones hold 7% to 9%. The sample taken for sequencing was blood. Receptors originate from a woman aged 30 to 39 in good health. The conserved cysteine and the conserved F or W are not part of the CDR3 here. Clone size is given for some rows only: seen once, a few or many times, or a class if the clone is expanded.

j_call: TRBJ1-2
clone_size: -
v_call: TRBV12-3/TRBV12-4
cdr3_aa: ASRPGGVYYGYT

j_call: TRBJ2-1
clone_size: -
v_call: TRBV5-1
cdr3_aa: ASSEDGTGCLGEQF

j_call: TRBJ2-7
clone_size: many
v_call: TRBV6-6
cdr3_aa: ATTNKREGISYEQY

j_call: TRBJ2-2
clone_size: -
v_call: TRBV7-3
cdr3_aa: ASSSLDGELF

j_call: -
clone_size: -
v_call: TRBV20-1
cdr3_aa: SVLSRLGAYEQY

j_call: -
clone_size: -
v_call: TRBV29-1
cdr3_aa: SVPGRVEQY

j_call: TRBJ2-1
clone_size: few
v_call: TRBV5-1
cdr3_aa: ASKDRTGVGEQF

j_call: TRBJ2-3
clone_size: -
v_call: TRBV12-5
cdr3_aa: ASGLGDTETDTQY

j_call: TRBJ2-1
clone_size: -
v_call: TRBV3-1
cdr3_aa: ASSQWDRNEQF

j_call: TRBJ2-7
clone_size: -
v_call: TRBV3-1
cdr3_aa: ASSQGQDHEQY

j_call: TRBJ2-3
clone_size: -
v_call: TRBV5-1
cdr3_aa: ASSLLAYGSGDTQY

j_call: TRBJ1-6
clone_size: -
v_call: TRBV25-1
cdr3_aa: ASSAPGRCNSPLH

j_call: TRBJ2-7
clone_size: -
v_call: TRBV6-2/TRBV6-3
cdr3_aa: ARNLARYEQY

j_call: TRBJ2-1
clone_size: -
v_call: TRBV20-1
cdr3_aa: SARAGTAIYNEQF

j_call: TRBJ2-1
clone_size: few
v_call: TRBV5-1
cdr3_aa: ASRYRVTSYNEQF

j_call: TRBJ2-7
clone_size: -
v_call: TRBV20-1
cdr3_aa: SARIYGERGEQY

j_call: -
clone_size: -
v_call: TRBV4-1
cdr3_aa: ASSQSSPGYEQY